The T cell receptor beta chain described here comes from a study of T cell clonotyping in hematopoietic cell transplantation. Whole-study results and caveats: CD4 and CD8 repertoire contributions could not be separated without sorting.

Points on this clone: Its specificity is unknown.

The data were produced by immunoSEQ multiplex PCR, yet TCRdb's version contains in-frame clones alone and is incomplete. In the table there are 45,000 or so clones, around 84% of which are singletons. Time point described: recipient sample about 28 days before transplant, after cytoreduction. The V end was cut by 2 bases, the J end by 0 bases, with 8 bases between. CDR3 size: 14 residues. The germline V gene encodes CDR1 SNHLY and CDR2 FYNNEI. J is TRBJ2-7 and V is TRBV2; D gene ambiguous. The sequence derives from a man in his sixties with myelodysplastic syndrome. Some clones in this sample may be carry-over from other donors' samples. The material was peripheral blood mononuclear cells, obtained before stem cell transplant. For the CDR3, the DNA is TGTGCCAGCAGTGAACTAGTTAGCTCCTACGAGCAGTACTTC. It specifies CASSELVSSYEQYF.